The present entry profiles one T cell receptor beta chain with its context. Its antigen is unidentified. This record comes from a study of metastatic and nonmetastatic thyroid tumors. Overall study: It was across blood and tumor or nodule tissue from malignant and benign thyroid patients that repertoires were compared.

Study observations and caveats: Reported TCR beta diversity, measured in blood and tumor, was significantly higher for malignant thyroid tumors than for benign nodules.

Per the original data handling: For papillary thyroid cancer, a distant-metastasis classifier was constructed from CDR3 differences observed across clinicopathological groups. MiXCR re-clonotyped the PCR reads for TCRdb. V and J calls and clone size were set by TCRdb, not the authors. Among approximately 12,000 clones listed, 20% to 25% were seen once. The CDR3 has 19 residues. There were no patients who had received any treatment before thyroid surgery. The source material was adjacent normal tissue. The chain uses TRBV21-1 and TRBJ2-1; the DNA was not compared with TRBD1, the D call given in the table. TRBV21-1 is a pseudogene segment. The receptor was derived from a female donor with papillary thyroid cancer or a benign thyroid nodule (not recorded which). Some clones in this sample may be carry-over from other donors' samples. The CDR3 DNA sequence: TGTGCCAGCAGTGCAATTGGGACAGGGTCCCTGACCTCCTACAATGAGCAGTTCTTC. It codes for CASSAIGTGSLTSYNEQFF.